Listed below are T cell receptor beta chains from one sample, sequenced in a study of shared clonotypes between healthy human individuals. Sequenced by immunoSEQ multiplex PCR; TCRdb stores in-frame clones only, minus some. The sample has roughly 2,000,000 clones; about 93% are singletons. Material: naive CD8+ T cells from PBMCs. The receptors were gathered from a man aged 18 to 30 in good health. Some clones in this sample may be carry-over from other donors' samples. Both conserved end residues are part of each CDR3. The D gene is left open where the match is weak. Not all rows give a size; the values are once, few, many and, for expanded clones, a class.

>TRBV7-9|NA|TRBJ2-1|TRBD2
TGTGCCAGCAGCTTAGGCTCGGGACTAATAAATGAGCAGTTCTTC
CASSLGSGLINEQFF
>TRBV9|NA|TRBJ1-5|NA
TGTGCCAGCAGCGTAGACGGTCTTAGCAATCAGCCCCAGCATTTT
CASSVDGLSNQPQHF
>TRBV19|NA|TRBJ1-1|NA
TGTGCCAGTAGTGTTAATCCGGGCGCCCGCGCTTTCTTT
CASSVNPGARAFF
>TRBV13|once|TRBJ1-5|NA
TGTGCCAGCAGCTTAGGAGGGAACCGCCGGGATCAGCCCCAGCATTTT
CASSLGGNRRDQPQHF
>TRBV28|NA|TRBJ1-5|NA
TGTGCCAGCAGTAACTTGAGGACCGTCCTCAATAGCAATCAGCCCCAGCATTTT
CASSNLRTVLNSNQPQHF
>TRBV29-1|NA|TRBJ1-1|TRBD1
TGCAGCGTTCGACCCGGACAGGGGCCCCAGAACACTGAAGCTTTCTTT
CSVRPGQGPQNTEAFF
>TRBV4-1|NA|TRBJ2-2|NA
TGCGCCAGCAGCCAAGATTGGACGGAGGCGGGAACCGGGGAGCTGTTTTTT
CASSQDWTEAGTGELFF
>TRBV5-1|NA|TRBJ2-3|NA
TGCGCCAGCAGCTCCCGGGTCGCTAGCACAGATACGCAGTATTTT
CASSSRVASTDTQYF
>TRBV4-3|NA|TRBJ1-2|TRBD1
TGCGCCAGCAGCCAAACCACAGGGGCGCAGGGCTATGGCTACACCTTC
CASSQTTGAQGYGYTF
>TRBV7-9|NA|TRBJ2-7|NA
TGTGCCAGCAGCTCCCGGGACGGGGGACCCTACGAGCAGTACTTC
CASSSRDGGPYEQYF
>TRBV28|once|TRBJ1-2|NA
TGTGCCAGCAGTTTGGAGGCCTATGGCTACACCTTC
CASSLEAYGYTF
>TRBV7-8|NA|TRBJ2-5|NA
TGTGCCAGCAGCTTAGACGGCCAAGAGACCCAGTACTTC
CASSLDGQETQYF
>TRBV20-1|NA|TRBJ1-1|NA
TGCAGTGCTAGACGGGCGCCCGAAGCTTTCTTT
CSARRAPEAFF